This TCR beta chain was sequenced during a study of identical twins. CDR3 length: 16 residues. V was trimmed by 3 bases and J by 5 bases, leaving 20 bases between them. CDR1 is DFQATT, CDR2 SNEGSKA, per germline (reference sequence). TCRdb independently ran MiXCR on the 5' RACE reads; one entry per CDR3 protein. The sample has roughly 220,000 distinct CDR3 sequences, over 5.5% seen once. The sample also formed part of further work on T cells expressing NK-cell markers.

Sequenced material: CD8+ T cells sorted from blood. The chain couples TRBV20-1 to TRBJ1-5; TRBD1 might be the D (5 bases). The receptor was isolated from a woman aged 18-29 years in good health. In nucleotides, the CDR3 is TGCAGTGCTAGCGGAATGGAGGGGCCTTCGGATCAGCCCCAGCATTTT. Translated, it gives CSASGMEGPSDQPQHF.